The 16 T cell receptor beta chains given below trace back to one sample, sequenced in a study of cytomegalovirus exposure and HLA in healthy donors (TCRdb year 2017). The protocol used for the library was the immunoSEQ multiplex PCR assay. The multiplex PCR relied on a mix of 60 forward primers for TCR Vbeta segments and 13 reverse primers for TCR Jbeta segments. In its TCRdb copy, this immuneACCESS table keeps in-frame sequences only and misses some clones. Where compared with another copy, unresolved V genes explain less than half of these, and the others have no known cause. The sample's own table lists just over 60,000 clones. The ten largest clones add up to approximately 5.6% of the sample. Source material: PBMCs. These receptors were collected from a man aged 30-40 years in good health and CMV-seropositive.

This sequence joins TRBV30 and TRBJ1-6; D not resolved. CDR1 and CDR2 from the germline V gene are GTSNPN and SVGIG (reference sequence). CDR3 length equals 14 residues. V lost 3 bases and J lost 7, with 13 bases in between. As DNA, the CDR3 is TGTGCCTGGAGACCGGGAGGAAACAATTCACCCCTCCACTTT. Its protein product is CAWRPGGNNSPLHF.

The CDR3 DNA reads as TGTGCCAGCAACCCCCGGGGGTTCTACAATGAGCAGTTCTTC. Its protein product is CASNPRGFYNEQFF. The gene calls are TRBV11-2 and TRBJ2-1, with a tentative D call TRBD2 (6 bases). Germline assignment: CDR1 SGHAT and CDR2 FQNNGV. This CDR3 is built from 14 residues. Between the trimmed V and J ends, which lost 7 bases and 3 bases, there was a span of 13 bases.

The chain recombines TRBV27 with TRBJ2-1; D might be TRBD2 (6 bases). The V and J ends lost 2 bases and 2 bases respectively, with 10 bases between them. Germline V gene lookup returns CDR1 MNHEY and CDR2 SMNVEV (reference sequence). CDR3 size: 15 residues. The CDR3 bases are TGTGCCAGCAGTTTAGGAGGGGCTCCCTACAATGAGCAGTTCTTC. The encoded protein is CASSLGGAPYNEQFF.

V usage is TRBV28 and J usage is TRBJ2-1; TRBD2 matches 11 bases. This CDR3 contains 17 residues. J gave up 5 bases and V 3 bases, and 9 bases lay outside the gene matches. Germline V gene sequence: CDR1 MDHEN, CDR2 SYDVKM. The chain's CDR3 is CASSFFGGTSGNNEQFF. The DNA of the CDR3 is TGTGCCAGCAGTTTCTTTGGAGGGACTAGCGGAAACAATGAGCAGTTCTTC.

This chain uses TRBV7-6 with TRBJ1-5; D remains ambiguous. The CDR3 runs 15 residues. Between the trimmed V and J ends, which lost 2 bases and 6 bases, there was a span of 14 bases. Germline CDR1 SGHVS, CDR2 FNYEAQ. CDR3 residues: CASSLRGGLGQPQHF. CDR3 sequence (DNA): TGTGCCAGCAGCTTAAGAGGAGGGCTTGGTCAGCCCCAGCATTTT.

The rearrangement joins TRBV27 to TRBJ2-3; D might be TRBD2 (5 bases). The CDR3 extends over 13 amino acids. V was shortened by 6 bases and J by 4 bases, with 11 bases between the two germline ends. Looked up from germline, CDR1 is MNHEY and CDR2 is SMNVEV (reference sequence). This CDR3 is CASRKTSADTQYF. For the CDR3, the DNA is TGTGCCAGCAGGAAAACTAGTGCAGATACGCAGTATTTT.

The chain recombines TRBV6-1 with TRBJ1-2; D is possibly TRBD1 (5 bases). The CDR3 consists of 15 residues. V gave up 0 bases and J gave up 2 bases, with 10 bases separating them. Germline V gene lookup returns CDR1 MNHNS and CDR2 SASEGT. The CDR3 nucleotides read TGTGCCAGCAGTGAAGCCCGCGGGGCCAACTATGGCTACACCTTC. It encodes CASSEARGANYGYTF.

The CDR3 coding sequence is TGTGCCAGCAGCCCAGGGACAGGGATAAACACTGAAGCTTTCTTT. It is translated as CASSPGTGINTEAFF. V and J are TRBV11-3 and TRBJ1-1, with TRBD1 identical over 9 bases. CDR3 length: 15 amino acids. In germline, CDR1 is SGHNT, CDR2 YENEEA. V gave up 5 bases and J gave up 2 bases; unmatched junction bases: 6.

The chain is built from TRBV30 and TRBJ2-3, with TRBD1 identical over 7 bases. Germline V lookup: CDR1 GTSNPN, CDR2 SVGIG (reference sequence). The V gene end was trimmed by 1 base and the J gene end by 0 bases; junction bases not matched to a gene: 1. The CDR3 has 14 residues. This chain's CDR3 is CAWSEGASTDTQYF. CDR3 nucleotide sequence: TGTGCCTGGAGTGAGGGGGCTAGCACAGATACGCAGTATTTT.

The V gene is TRBV9, the J gene TRBJ1-1; TRBD1 agrees at 7 bases. The junction had 5 bases not matched to a gene; V was cut back by 8 bases and J by 1 base. The CDR3 is 13 amino acids. CDR1 and CDR2 from the germline V gene are SGDLS and YYNGEE. CDR3 coding DNA: TGTGCCAGTGCCGGGACAGCGAACACTGAAGCTTTCTTT. The encoded protein is CASAGTANTEAFF.

On this clone: This sample also contains other DNA sequences that code for the same CDR3. The chain has TRBV4-1 and TRBJ2-3; 10 bases match TRBD2. V was pared by 6 bases and J by 2 bases, with 14 bases of the junction left unmatched. The CDR3 extends over 18 amino acids. Germline CDR1 MGHRA, CDR2 YSYEKL. This chain's CDR3 is CASSPRLAGGNFTDTQYF. Here the CDR3 DNA reads TGCGCCAGCAGTCCCCGATTAGCGGGGGGAAACTTCACAGATACGCAGTATTTT.

The chain recombines TRBV30 with TRBJ2-7; 7 bases are shared with TRBD2. There are 16 residues in the CDR3. Germline CDR1 and CDR2: GTSNPN and SVGIG (reference sequence). J was trimmed by 2 bases and V by 1 base; bases with no gene match: 11. The CDR3 spells CAWSANLRDYTYEQYF. In DNA form, the CDR3 reads TGTGCCTGGAGTGCCAACCTCAGGGACTATACCTACGAGCAGTACTTC.

The gene calls are TRBV5-4 and TRBJ2-3, with a possible D match to TRBD2 (6 bases). Trimming cost V 3 bases and J 6 bases, with 8 bases left between them. Germline V gene lookup returns CDR1 SGHNT and CDR2 YYREEE (reference sequence). The CDR3 extends over 12 amino acids. In DNA, the CDR3 is TGTGCCAGCAGCTCGGGGGTTGATACGCAGTATTTT. It is translated as CASSSGVDTQYF. The variable domain in full, with the rest retrieved from reference TRBV5-4 and TRBJ2-3, is ETGVTQSPTHLIKTRGQQVTLRCSSQSGHNTVSWYQQALGQGPQFIFQYYREEENGRGNFPPRFSGLQFPNYSSELNVNALELDDSALYLCASSSGVDTQYFGPGTRLTVL.

The chain couples TRBV6-5 to TRBJ1-6; D not certain. Germline V CDR1 and CDR2: MNHEY, SVGAGI. This CDR3 is 15 amino acids long. V was cut by 5 bases and J by 0 bases, with 8 bases left in between. The CDR3 sequence is CASSQMFSYNSPLHF. Here the CDR3 DNA reads TGTGCCAGCAGTCAAATGTTCTCCTATAATTCACCCCTCCACTTT.

The chain uses TRBV25-1 and TRBJ2-7; TRBD2 might be the D (7 bases). Trimming took off 6 bases at V and 5 bases at J, with 23 bases between the two ends. The CDR3 is made up of 16 amino acids. Germline loops: CDR1 MGHDK, CDR2 SYGVNS. This CDR3 is CASRVVTGGLVDEQYF. The CDR3 region has the DNA TGTGCCAGCAGAGTGGTAACGGGGGGCTTGGTGGACGAGCAGTACTTC.

This chain uses TRBV9 with TRBJ2-7; D gene uncertain. Trimming removed 0 bases from V and 9 bases from J, with 19 bases in between. The germline V gene encodes CDR1 SGDLS and CDR2 YYNGEE. The CDR3 is 15 residues long. CDR3 region: CASSVASAGRRVQYF. The DNA of the CDR3 is TGTGCCAGCAGCGTAGCTTCGGCCGGTAGGAGAGTGCAGTACTTC.